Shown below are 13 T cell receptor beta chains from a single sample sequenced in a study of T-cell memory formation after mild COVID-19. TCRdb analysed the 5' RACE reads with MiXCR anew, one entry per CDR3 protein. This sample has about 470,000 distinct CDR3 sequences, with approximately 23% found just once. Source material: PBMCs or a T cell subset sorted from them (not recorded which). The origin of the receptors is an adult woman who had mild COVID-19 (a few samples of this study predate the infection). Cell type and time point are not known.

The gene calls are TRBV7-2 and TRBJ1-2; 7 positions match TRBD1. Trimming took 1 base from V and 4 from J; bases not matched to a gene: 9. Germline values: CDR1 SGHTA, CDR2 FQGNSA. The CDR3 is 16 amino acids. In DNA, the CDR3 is TGTGCCAGCAGCTTAGGCGGGAGGGGGCTGAGCTATGGCTACACCTTC. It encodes CASSLGGRGLSYGYTF.

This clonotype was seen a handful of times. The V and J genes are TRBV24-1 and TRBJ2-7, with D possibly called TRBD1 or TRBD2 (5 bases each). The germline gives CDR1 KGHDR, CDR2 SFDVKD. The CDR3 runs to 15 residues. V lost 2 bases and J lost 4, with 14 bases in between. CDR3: CATSDSYRDPYEQYF. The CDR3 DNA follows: TGTGCCACCAGTGATTCCTACCGGGACCCATACGAGCAGTACTTC.

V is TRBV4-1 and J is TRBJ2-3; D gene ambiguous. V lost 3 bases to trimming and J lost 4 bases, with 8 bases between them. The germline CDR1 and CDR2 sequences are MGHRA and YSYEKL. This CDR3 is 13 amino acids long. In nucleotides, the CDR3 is TGCGCCAGCAGCCAGCTCGAGGCAGATACGCAGTATTTT. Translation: CASSQLEADTQYF.

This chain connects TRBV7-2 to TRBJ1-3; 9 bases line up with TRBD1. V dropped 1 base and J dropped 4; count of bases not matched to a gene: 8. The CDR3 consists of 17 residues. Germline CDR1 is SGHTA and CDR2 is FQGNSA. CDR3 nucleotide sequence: TGTGCCAGCAGCTTAGGGGACAGGGTCGGGAGCGGAAACACCATATATTTT. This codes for CASSLGDRVGSGNTIYF.

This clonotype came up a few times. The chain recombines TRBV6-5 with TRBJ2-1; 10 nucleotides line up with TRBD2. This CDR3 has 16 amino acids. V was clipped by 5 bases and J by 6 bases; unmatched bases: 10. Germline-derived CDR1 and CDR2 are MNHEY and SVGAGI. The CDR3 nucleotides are TGTGCCAGCAGTCAAACCGGGACTAGCGTTATCAATGAGCAGTTCTTC. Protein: CASSQTGTSVINEQFF.

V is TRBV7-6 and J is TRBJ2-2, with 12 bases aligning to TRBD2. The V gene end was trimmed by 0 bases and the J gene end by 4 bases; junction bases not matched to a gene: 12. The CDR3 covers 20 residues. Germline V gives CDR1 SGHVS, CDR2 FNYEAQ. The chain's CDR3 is CASSLAPDLAGGQSTGELFF. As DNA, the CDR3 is TGTGCCAGCAGCTTAGCCCCTGATCTAGCGGGGGGGCAAAGCACCGGGGAGCTGTTTTTT.

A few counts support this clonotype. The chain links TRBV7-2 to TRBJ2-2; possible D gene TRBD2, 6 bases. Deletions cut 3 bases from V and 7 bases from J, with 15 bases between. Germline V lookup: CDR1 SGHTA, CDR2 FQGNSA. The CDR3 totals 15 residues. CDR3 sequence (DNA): TGTGCCAGCAGCTTGCAAAGACTAGAAGGCGGGGAGCTGTTTTTT. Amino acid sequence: CASSLQRLEGGELFF.

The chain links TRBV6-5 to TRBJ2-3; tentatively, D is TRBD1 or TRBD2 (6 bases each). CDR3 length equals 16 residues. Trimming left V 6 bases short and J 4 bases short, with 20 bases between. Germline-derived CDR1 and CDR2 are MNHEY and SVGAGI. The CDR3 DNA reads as TGTGCCAGCAGAATCGCAGAGGGGGGCGGGTCAGATACGCAGTATTTT. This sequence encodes CASRIAEGGGSDTQYF.

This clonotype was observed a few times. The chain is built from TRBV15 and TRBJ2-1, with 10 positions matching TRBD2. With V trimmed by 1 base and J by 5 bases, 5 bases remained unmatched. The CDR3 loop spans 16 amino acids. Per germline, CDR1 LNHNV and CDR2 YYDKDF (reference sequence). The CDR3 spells CATSRGTGLAHNEQFF. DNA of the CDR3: TGTGCCACCAGCAGAGGGACGGGACTAGCGCACAATGAGCAGTTCTTC.

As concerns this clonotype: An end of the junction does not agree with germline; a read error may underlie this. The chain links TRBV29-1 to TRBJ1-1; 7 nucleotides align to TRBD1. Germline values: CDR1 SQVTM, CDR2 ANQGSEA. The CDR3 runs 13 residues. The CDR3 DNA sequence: TGCAGCGTGGAAGAAGGGGGCAGGACTGAAGCTTTCTTT. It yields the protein CSVEEGGRTEAFF. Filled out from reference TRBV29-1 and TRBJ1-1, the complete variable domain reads SAVISQKPSRDICQRGTSLTIQCQVDSQVTMMFWYRQQPGQSLTLIATANQGSEATYESGFVIDKFPISRPNLTFSTLTVSNMSPEDSSIYLCSVEEGGRTEAFFGQGTRLTVV.

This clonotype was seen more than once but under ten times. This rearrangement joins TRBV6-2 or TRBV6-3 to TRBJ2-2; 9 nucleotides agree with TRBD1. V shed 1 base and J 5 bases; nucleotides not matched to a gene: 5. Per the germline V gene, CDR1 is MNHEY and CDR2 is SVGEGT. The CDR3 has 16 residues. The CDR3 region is CASSYWAGTGTGELFF. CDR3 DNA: TGTGCCAGCAGTTACTGGGCCGGGACAGGGACCGGGGAGCTGTTTTTT.

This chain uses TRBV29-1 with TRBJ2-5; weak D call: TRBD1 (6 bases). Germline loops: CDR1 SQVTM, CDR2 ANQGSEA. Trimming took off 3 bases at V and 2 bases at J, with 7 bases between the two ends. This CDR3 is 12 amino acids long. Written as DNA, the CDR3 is TGCAGCGTTGACAGGGGACAAGAGACCCAGTACTTC. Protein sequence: CSVDRGQETQYF.

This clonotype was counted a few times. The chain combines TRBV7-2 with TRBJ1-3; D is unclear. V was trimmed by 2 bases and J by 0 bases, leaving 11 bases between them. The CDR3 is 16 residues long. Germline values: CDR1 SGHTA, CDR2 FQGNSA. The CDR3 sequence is CASSLNPQSSGNTIYF. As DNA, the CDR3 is TGTGCCAGCAGCTTAAATCCCCAGAGCTCTGGAAACACCATATATTTT. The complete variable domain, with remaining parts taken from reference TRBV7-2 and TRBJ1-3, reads GAGVSQSPSNKVTEKGKDVELRCDPISGHTALYWYRQSLGQGLEFLIYFQGNSAPDKSGLPSDRFSAERTGGSVSTLTIQRTQQEDSAVYLCASSLNPQSSGNTIYFGEGSWLTVV.